This TCR beta chain was sequenced in a study of OX40 agonist ivuxolimab in advanced cancers. Using immunoSEQ multiplex PCR, the repertoire was profiled, and TCRdb retains in-frame clones only, with some absent. Here the sample spans tens of thousands of clones, less than 85% being singletons. Study findings and constraints: Averaged across samples, CD8+ T cells carried more expanded clones than CD4+ did. The investigators did not determine what antigen specificity the expanded peripheral T cells had.

CDR1 and CDR2 from the germline V gene are SGHRS and YFSETQ. Trimming shortened V by 2 bases and J by 1 base, and 6 bases separated the two germline ends. This CDR3 region has 13 residues. In this sample, this clone turned up once. Its antigen is undetermined. The chain has TRBV5-1 and TRBJ1-1; maybe TRBD1 (5 bases). The input for sequencing was CD4+ or CD8+ T cells sorted from blood, taken in a trial of the OX40 agonist ivuxolimab. The clonotype originates from an adult with an advanced solid tumor such as melanoma, head and neck, liver or kidney cancer. The CDR3 here is CASSFGGNTEAFF. CDR3 bases: TGCGCCAGCAGCTTCGGGGGGAACACTGAAGCTTTCTTT.